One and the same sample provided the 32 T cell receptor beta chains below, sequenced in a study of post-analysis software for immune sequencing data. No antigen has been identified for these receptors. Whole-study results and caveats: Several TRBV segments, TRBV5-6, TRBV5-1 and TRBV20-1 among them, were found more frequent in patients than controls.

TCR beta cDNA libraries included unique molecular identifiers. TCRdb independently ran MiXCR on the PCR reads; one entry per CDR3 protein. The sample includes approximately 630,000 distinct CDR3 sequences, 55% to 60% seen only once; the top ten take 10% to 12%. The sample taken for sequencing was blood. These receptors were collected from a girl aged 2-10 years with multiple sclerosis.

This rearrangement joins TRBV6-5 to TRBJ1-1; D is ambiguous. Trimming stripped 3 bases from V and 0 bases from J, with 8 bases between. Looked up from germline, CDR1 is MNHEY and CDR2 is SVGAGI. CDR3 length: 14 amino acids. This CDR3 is CASSYFPLNTEAFF. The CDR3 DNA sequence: TGTGCCAGCAGTTATTTCCCTTTGAACACTGAAGCTTTCTTT.

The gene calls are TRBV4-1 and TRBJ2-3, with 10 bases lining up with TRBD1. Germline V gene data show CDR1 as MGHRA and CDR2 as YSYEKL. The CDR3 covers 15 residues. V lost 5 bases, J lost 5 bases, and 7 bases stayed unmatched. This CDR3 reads CASSNLGQGVDTQYF. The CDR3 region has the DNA TGCGCCAGCAGCAACCTCGGACAGGGGGTAGATACGCAGTATTTT.

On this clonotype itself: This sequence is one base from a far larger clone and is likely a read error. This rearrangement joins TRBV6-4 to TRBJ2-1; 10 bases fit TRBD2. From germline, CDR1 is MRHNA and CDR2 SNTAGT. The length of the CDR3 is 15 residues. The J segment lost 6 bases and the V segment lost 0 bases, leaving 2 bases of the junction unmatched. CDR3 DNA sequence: TGTGCCAGCAGTGACTCTAGCGGGGGGACCAATGAGCAGTTCTTC. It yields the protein CASSDSSGGTNEQFF.

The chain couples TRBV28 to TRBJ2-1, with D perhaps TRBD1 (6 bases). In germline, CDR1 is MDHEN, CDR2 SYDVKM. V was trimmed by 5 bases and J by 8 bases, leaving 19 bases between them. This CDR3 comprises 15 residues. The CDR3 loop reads CASSLLQGSRDEQFF. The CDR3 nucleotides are TGTGCCAGCAGTCTCTTACAGGGTTCCCGCGATGAGCAGTTCTTC. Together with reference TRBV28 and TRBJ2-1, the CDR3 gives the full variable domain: DVKVTQSSRYLVKRTGEKVFLECVQDMDHENMFWYRQDPGLGLRLIYFSYDVKMKEKGDIPEGYSVSREKKERFSLILESASTNQTSMYLCASSLLQGSRDEQFFGPGTRLTVL.

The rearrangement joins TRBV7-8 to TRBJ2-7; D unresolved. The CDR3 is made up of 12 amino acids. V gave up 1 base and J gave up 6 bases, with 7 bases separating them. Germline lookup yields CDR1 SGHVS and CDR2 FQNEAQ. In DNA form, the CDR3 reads TGTGCCAGCAGCTTAGGGTTGGTCGAGCAGTACTTC. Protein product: CASSLGLVEQYF.

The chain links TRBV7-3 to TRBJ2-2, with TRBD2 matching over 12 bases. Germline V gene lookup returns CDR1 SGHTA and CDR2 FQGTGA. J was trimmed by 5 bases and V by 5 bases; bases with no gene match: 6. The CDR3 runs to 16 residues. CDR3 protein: CASSGSGTSGTGELFF. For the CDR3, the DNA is TGTGCCAGCAGCGGAAGCGGGACTAGCGGGACCGGGGAGCTGTTTTTT.

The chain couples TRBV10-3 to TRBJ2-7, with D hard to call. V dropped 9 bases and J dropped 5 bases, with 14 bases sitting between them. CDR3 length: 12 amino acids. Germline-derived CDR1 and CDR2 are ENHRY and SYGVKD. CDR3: CAIRRARHEQYF. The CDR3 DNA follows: TGTGCCATTCGTAGGGCAAGGCACGAGCAGTACTTC.

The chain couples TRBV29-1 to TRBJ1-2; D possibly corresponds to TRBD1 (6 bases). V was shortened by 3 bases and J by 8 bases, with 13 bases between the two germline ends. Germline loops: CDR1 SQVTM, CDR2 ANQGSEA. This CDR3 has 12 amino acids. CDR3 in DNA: TGCAGCGTTGAGACAGGTCGTGGAGGCTACACCTTC. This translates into CSVETGRGGYTF.

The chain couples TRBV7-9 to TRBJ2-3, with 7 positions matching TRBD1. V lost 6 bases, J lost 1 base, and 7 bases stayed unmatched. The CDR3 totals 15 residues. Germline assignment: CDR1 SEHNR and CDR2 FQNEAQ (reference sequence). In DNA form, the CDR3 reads TGTGCCAGCAGTCCGACAGGGTGGGGCACAGATACGCAGTATTTT. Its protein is CASSPTGWGTDTQYF.

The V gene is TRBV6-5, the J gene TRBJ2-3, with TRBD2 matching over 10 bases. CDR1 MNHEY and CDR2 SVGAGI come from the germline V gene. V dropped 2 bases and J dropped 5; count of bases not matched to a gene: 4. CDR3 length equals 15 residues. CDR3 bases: TGTGCCAGCAGTTACACATTAGCGGGGGGAGATACGCAGTATTTT. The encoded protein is CASSYTLAGGDTQYF.

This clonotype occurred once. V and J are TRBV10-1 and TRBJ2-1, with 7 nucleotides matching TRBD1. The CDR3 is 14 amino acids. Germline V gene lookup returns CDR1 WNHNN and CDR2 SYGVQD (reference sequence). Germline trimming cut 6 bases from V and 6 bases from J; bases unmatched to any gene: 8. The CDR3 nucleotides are TGCGCCAGCAGCGGTGGACAGGCTGGCAATGAGCAGTTCTTC. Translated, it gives CASSGGQAGNEQFF.

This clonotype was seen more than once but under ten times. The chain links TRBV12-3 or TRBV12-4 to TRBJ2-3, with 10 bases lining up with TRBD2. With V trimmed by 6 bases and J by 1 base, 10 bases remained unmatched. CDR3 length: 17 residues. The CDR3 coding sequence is TGTGCCAGCAGCCTAACCGGGACTAGCGCAGGCACAGATACGCAGTATTTT. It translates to CASSLTGTSAGTDTQYF.

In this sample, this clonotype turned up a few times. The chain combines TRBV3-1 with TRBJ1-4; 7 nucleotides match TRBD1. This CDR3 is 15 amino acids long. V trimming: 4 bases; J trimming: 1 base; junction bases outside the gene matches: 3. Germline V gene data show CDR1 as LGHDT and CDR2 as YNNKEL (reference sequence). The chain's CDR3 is CASSLTGLTNEKLFF. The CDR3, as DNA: TGTGCCAGCAGCCTGACAGGGCTAACTAATGAAAAACTGTTTTTT.

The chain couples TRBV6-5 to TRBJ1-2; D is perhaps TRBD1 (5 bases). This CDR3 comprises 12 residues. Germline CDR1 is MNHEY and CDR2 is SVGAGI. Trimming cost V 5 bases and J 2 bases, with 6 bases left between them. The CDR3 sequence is CASSGDNYGYTF. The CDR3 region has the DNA TGTGCCAGCAGTGGGGACAACTATGGCTACACCTTC.

The CDR3 region has the DNA TGCGCCAGCAGCTTGGAGGGGGCTGCAAAACTGTTTTTT. Translation gives CASSLEGAAKLFF. V and J are TRBV5-1 and TRBJ1-4; 7 bases match TRBD1. The CDR3 spans 13 residues. V was pared by 0 bases and J by 10 bases, with 3 bases of the junction left unmatched. Germline CDR1 SGHRS, CDR2 YFSETQ.

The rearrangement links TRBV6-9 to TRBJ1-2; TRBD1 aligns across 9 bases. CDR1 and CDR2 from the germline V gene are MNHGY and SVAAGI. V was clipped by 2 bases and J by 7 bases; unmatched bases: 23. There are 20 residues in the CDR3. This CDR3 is CASSYEEGGTGTSRVCGYTF. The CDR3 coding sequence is TGTGCCAGCAGTTATGAGGAGGGAGGGACAGGGACGAGTCGAGTGTGTGGCTACACCTTC.

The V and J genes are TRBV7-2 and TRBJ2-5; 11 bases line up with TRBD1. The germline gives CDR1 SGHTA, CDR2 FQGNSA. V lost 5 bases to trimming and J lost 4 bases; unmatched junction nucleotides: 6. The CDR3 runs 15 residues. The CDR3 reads CASSMDRGRGETQYF. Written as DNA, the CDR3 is TGTGCCAGCAGCATGGACAGGGGGCGAGGAGAGACCCAGTACTTC.

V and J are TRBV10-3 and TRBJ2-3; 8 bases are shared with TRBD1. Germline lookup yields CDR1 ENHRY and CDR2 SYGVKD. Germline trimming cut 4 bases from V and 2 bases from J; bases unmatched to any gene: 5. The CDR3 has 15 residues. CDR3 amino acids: CAISGTGSHTDTQYF. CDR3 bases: TGTGCCATCAGTGGGACAGGGTCCCACACAGATACGCAGTATTTT.

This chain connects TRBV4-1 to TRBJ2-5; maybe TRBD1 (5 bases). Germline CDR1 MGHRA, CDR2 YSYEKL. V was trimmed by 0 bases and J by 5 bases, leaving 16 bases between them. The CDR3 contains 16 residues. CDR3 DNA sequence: TGCGCCAGCAGCCAAGAGTTCGGCAGGGCCAGGGAGACCCAGTACTTC. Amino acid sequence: CASSQEFGRARETQYF.

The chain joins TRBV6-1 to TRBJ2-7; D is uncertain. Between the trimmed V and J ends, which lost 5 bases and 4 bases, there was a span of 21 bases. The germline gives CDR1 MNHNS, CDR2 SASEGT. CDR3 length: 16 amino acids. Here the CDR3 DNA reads TGTGCCAGCAGTCCCCGTCGGACGGCTATTGGTTACGAGCAGTACTTC. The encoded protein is CASSPRRTAIGYEQYF.

CDR3 in amino acids: CASSGWPRDSQYEQYF. CDR3 nucleotide sequence: TGTGCCAGCAGTGGTTGGCCACGGGACAGCCAATACGAGCAGTACTTC. The chain uses TRBV6-1 and TRBJ2-7; 7 nucleotides line up with TRBD1. Germline V gene lookup returns CDR1 MNHNS and CDR2 SASEGT. The CDR3 consists of 16 residues. The V and J ends lost 4 bases and 4 bases, in that order; junction bases with no gene match: 13.

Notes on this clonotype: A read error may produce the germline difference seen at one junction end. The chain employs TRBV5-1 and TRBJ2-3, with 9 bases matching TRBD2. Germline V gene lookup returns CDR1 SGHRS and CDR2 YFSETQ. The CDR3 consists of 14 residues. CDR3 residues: CASNSGSHTDTQYF. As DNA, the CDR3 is TGTGCCAGCAATAGCGGGAGCCACACAGATACGCAGTATTTT. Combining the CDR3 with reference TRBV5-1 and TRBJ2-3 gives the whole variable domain KAGVTQTPRYLIKTRGQQVTLSCSPISGHRSVSWYQQTPGQGLQFLFEYFSETQRNKGNFPGRFSGRQFSNSRSEMNVSTLELGDSALYLCASNSGSHTDTQYFGPGTRLTVL.

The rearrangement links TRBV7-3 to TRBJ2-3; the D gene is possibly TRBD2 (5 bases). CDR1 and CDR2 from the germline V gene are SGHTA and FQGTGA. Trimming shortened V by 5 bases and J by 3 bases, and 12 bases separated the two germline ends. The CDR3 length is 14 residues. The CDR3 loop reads CASSLKGRTDTQYF. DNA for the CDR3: TGTGCCAGCAGCCTGAAAGGGAGAACAGATACGCAGTATTTT.

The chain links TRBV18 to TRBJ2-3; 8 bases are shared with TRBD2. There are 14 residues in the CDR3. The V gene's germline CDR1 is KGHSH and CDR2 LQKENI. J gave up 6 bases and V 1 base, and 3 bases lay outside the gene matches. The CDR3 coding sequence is TGTGCCAGCTCACCACTAGCGGGGATGGATACGCAGTATTTT. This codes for CASSPLAGMDTQYF. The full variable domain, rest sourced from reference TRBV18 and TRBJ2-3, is NAGVMQNPRHLVRRRGQEARLRCSPMKGHSHVYWYRQLPEEGLKFMVYLQKENIIDESGMPKERFSAEFPKEGPSILRIQQVVRGDSAAYFCASSPLAGMDTQYFGPGTRLTVL.

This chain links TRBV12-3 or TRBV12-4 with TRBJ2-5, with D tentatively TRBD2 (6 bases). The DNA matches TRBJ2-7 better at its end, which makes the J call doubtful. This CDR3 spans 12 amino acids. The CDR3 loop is CASSSLACEQYF. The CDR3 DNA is TGTGCCAGCAGTTCACTAGCTTGCGAGCAGTACTTC.

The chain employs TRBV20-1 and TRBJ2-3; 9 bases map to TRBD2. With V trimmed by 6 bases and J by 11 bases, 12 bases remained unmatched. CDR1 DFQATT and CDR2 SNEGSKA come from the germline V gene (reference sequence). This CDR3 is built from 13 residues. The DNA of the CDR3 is TGCAGTGCAGATCCCGGGTTAGCGGGGGAGCAGTATTTT. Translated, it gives CSADPGLAGEQYF.

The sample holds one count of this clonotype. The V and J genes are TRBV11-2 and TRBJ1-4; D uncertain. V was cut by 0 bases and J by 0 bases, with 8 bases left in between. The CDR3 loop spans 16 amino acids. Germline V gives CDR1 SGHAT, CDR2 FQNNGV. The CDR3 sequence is CASSLDSDATNEKLFF. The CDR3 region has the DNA TGTGCCAGCAGCTTAGACAGCGATGCAACTAATGAAAAACTGTTTTTT.

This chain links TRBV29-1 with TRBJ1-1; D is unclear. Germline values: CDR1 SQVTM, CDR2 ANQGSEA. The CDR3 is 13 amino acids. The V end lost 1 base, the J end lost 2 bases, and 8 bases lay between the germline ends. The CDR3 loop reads CSVEGRPNTEAFF. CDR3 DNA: TGCAGCGTTGAAGGCCGGCCTAACACTGAAGCTTTCTTT.

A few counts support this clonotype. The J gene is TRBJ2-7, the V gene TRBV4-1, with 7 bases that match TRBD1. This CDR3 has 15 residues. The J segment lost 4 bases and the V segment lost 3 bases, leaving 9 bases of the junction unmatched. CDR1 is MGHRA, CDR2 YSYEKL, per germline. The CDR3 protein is CASSQTTGTGYEQYF. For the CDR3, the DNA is TGCGCCAGCAGCCAGACGACAGGGACGGGTTACGAGCAGTACTTC.

The CDR3 loop is CASRPEGQETQYF. The CDR3 bases are TGTGCCAGCAGGCCCGAGGGCCAAGAGACCCAGTACTTC. This sequence joins TRBV12-3 or TRBV12-4 and TRBJ2-5; perhaps TRBD2 as D (5 bases). Trimming left V 6 bases short and J 1 base short, with 9 bases between. The CDR3 consists of 13 residues.

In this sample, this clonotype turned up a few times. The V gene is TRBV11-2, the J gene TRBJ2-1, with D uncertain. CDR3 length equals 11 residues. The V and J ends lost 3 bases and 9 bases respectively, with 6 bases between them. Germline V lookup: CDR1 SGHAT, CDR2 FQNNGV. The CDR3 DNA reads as TGTGCCAGCAGCTTTCCGACTGAGCAGTTCTTC. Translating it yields CASSFPTEQFF. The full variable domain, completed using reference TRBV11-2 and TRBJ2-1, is EAGVAQSPRYKIIEKRQSVAFWCNPISGHATLYWYQQILGQGPKLLIQFQNNGVVDDSQLPKDRFSAERLKGVDSTLKIQPAKLEDSAVYLCASSFPTEQFFGPGTRLTVL.

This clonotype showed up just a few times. The CDR3: CSVAQGIQDTQYF. The CDR3 DNA follows: TGCAGCGTTGCCCAGGGGATACAAGATACGCAGTATTTT. The chain couples TRBV29-1 to TRBJ2-3; D is perhaps TRBD1 (6 bases). Deletions cut 4 bases from V and 5 bases from J, with 13 bases between. The V gene's germline CDR1 is SQVTM and CDR2 ANQGSEA. The CDR3 is 13 amino acids.